The 32 T cell receptor beta chains presented below share a single source sample, sequenced in a study of OX40 agonist ivuxolimab in advanced cancers. The library was obtained by the immunoSEQ multiplex PCR assay. Held by TCRdb, this immuneACCESS table contains in-frame sequences only and omits some clones. Under half of the omission traces to an unresolved V gene where checked; the cause of the rest is unknown. The sample table contains 5,000 or so clones; only one count was recorded for 66% of them. The ten largest clones capture approximately 76% of the sample. This sample comprised CD4+ or CD8+ T cells sorted from blood, obtained in a trial of the OX40 agonist ivuxolimab. The source is an adult with an advanced solid tumor such as melanoma, head and neck, liver or kidney cancer.

This chain connects TRBV7-2 to TRBJ2-7; 7 bases match TRBD2. The CDR3 loop spans 15 amino acids. Trimming at V came to 1 base and at J to 5 bases, leaving 8 bases not matched to a gene. Germline V gives CDR1 SGHTA, CDR2 FQGNSA. The CDR3 region has the DNA TGTGCCAGCAGCTTAGATCCTAGCGGTGGTAACGAGCAGTACTTC. Amino acid sequence: CASSLDPSGGNEQYF.

J is TRBJ1-6 and V is TRBV6-1; D ambiguous. V was clipped by 5 bases and J by 6 bases, with 11 bases between them. The germline V gene encodes CDR1 MNHNS and CDR2 SASEGT. The CDR3 extends over 14 amino acids. CDR3 DNA sequence: TGTGCCAGCAGTTTATTCTCCCTTAATTCACCCCTCCACTTT. Translated, it gives CASSLFSLNSPLHF.

This clone was seen only a few times. J is TRBJ1-1 and V is TRBV5-6; the D gene is possibly TRBD1 (5 bases). V was shortened by 6 bases and J by 4 bases, with 13 bases between the two germline ends. The germline V gene has CDR1 SGHDT and CDR2 YYEEEE. The CDR3 contains 13 residues. CDR3 amino acids: CASNPVGGTEAFF. The CDR3 DNA reads TGTGCCAGCAACCCCGTCGGGGGCACTGAAGCTTTCTTT.

This clone was observed once. The chain has TRBV5-1 and TRBJ2-5, with D hard to call. The germline V gene has CDR1 SGHRS and CDR2 YFSETQ. Trimming shortened V by 3 bases and J by 5 bases, and 11 bases separated the two germline ends. The length of the CDR3 is 13 residues. The DNA of the CDR3 is TGCGCCAGCAGCTCGACACCGTCGGAGACCCAGTACTTC. Amino acid sequence: CASSSTPSETQYF.

This chain links TRBV9 with TRBJ2-3, with TRBD1 identical over 10 bases. This CDR3 has 18 amino acids. Germline loops: CDR1 SGDLS, CDR2 YYNGEE. V lost 4 bases, J lost 1 base, and 12 bases stayed unmatched. CDR3 protein: CASSPSWGQGSRTDTQYF. CDR3 coding DNA: TGTGCCAGCAGCCCCAGTTGGGGACAGGGGAGTCGCACAGATACGCAGTATTTT.

V gene TRBV7-9 combines with J gene TRBJ2-7; D is unclear. The V end lost 3 bases, the J end lost 4 bases, and 4 bases lay between the germline ends. The CDR3 loop spans 11 amino acids. Looked up from germline, CDR1 is SEHNR and CDR2 is FQNEAQ (reference sequence). The CDR3 DNA follows: TGTGCCAGCAGCTTGGATTACGAGCAGTACTTC. Amino acid sequence: CASSLDYEQYF. The full variable domain, in which reference TRBV7-9 and TRBJ2-7 provide the parts outside the CDR3, is DTGVSQNPRHKITKRGQNVTFRCDPISEHNRLYWYRQTLGQGPEFLTYFQNEAQLEKSRLLSDRFSAERPKGSFSTLEIQRTEQGDSAMYLCASSLDYEQYFGPGTRLTVT.

This chain links TRBV7-8 with TRBJ2-1; 8 nucleotides line up with TRBD2. This CDR3 has 16 residues. Germline V gene sequence: CDR1 SGHVS, CDR2 FQNEAQ. V lost 5 bases and J lost 10; bases outside the gene matches: 16. DNA for the CDR3: TGTGCCAGCAGCCGGGGGGGGGCAGCCACAAAACACGAGCAGTTCTTC. This sequence encodes CASSRGGAATKHEQFF.

This clone showed up just a few times. The CDR3 here is CASSNPGQGEAFF. The DNA of the CDR3 is TGCGCCAGCAGCAACCCGGGACAGGGTGAAGCTTTCTTT. The chain joins TRBV5-1 to TRBJ1-1; TRBD1 matches at 9 bases. The CDR3 has 13 residues. V trimming: 4 bases; J trimming: 7 bases; junction bases outside the gene matches: 5. Germline V gene lookup returns CDR1 SGHRS and CDR2 YFSETQ.

As DNA, the CDR3 is TGTGCCAGCAGTCCCGAGACTGAAGCTTTCTTT. Translated: CASSPETEAFF. J is TRBJ1-1 and V is TRBV28; D not certain. Germline loops: CDR1 MDHEN, CDR2 SYDVKM. CDR3 length equals 11 residues. V lost 5 bases and J 5 bases, leaving 6 bases between the germline ends.

This clone was observed a single time. The rearrangement uses TRBV5-5 and TRBJ2-3; no reliable D call. The germline V and J ends were trimmed by 3 bases and 4 bases, with 3 bases remaining between them. The CDR3 covers 11 residues. The germline gives CDR1 SGHKS, CDR2 YYEKEE (reference sequence). The CDR3 bases are TGTGCCAGCAGCTCGCCAGATACGCAGTATTTT. Amino acids: CASSSPDTQYF.

The chain combines TRBV7-6 with TRBJ2-5; 9 bases match TRBD1. J lost 2 bases, V lost 1 base, and 11 bases had no gene match. CDR3 size: 18 residues. Germline CDR1 SGHVS, CDR2 FNYEAQ. The chain's CDR3 is CASSLGLLGTGLQETQYF. In DNA form, the CDR3 reads TGTGCCAGCAGCTTAGGACTTCTCGGGACAGGGCTTCAAGAGACCCAGTACTTC.

The chain carries TRBV5-1 and TRBJ1-5; 7 bases agree with TRBD1. Germline loops: CDR1 SGHRS, CDR2 YFSETQ. The CDR3 is made up of 15 amino acids. The ends lost 5 bases at V and 5 bases at J; junction bases unmatched: 10. Here the CDR3 reads CASRKNRDSHQPQHF. The DNA of the CDR3 is TGCGCCAGCAGGAAAAACCGGGACAGCCATCAGCCCCAGCATTTT.

V gene TRBV9 combines with J gene TRBJ1-4; D is possibly TRBD1 (6 bases). The germline V gene has CDR1 SGDLS and CDR2 YYNGEE. Trimming pared 2 bases from V and 0 bases from J, leaving 8 bases between. CDR3 length: 15 amino acids. The CDR3 bases are TGTGCCAGCAGCGTTGGGGGCGCAACTAATGAAAAACTGTTTTTT. It translates to CASSVGGATNEKLFF.

The chain employs TRBV9 and TRBJ2-1; D is unresolved. There are 14 residues in the CDR3. Per germline, CDR1 SGDLS and CDR2 YYNGEE. V lost 4 bases, J lost 5 bases, and 13 bases lay in between. The CDR3, as DNA: TGTGCCAGCAGCCCCCGTGTCCGAGACAATGAGCAGTTCTTC. Amino acids: CASSPRVRDNEQFF.

The chain couples TRBV27 to TRBJ1-6; no reliable D call. CDR1 and CDR2 from the germline V gene are MNHEY and SMNVEV (reference sequence). The ends were cut back, 0 bases at V and 9 bases at J, with 21 bases in the middle. CDR3 length: 18 amino acids. The CDR3 region is CASSLSGGRRGIGSPLHF. The CDR3 DNA is TGTGCCAGCAGTTTATCAGGTGGTCGGCGGGGTATCGGTTCACCCCTCCACTTT.

By sample share, this clone is large. The rearrangement joins TRBV7-9 to TRBJ1-1; D not resolved. The CDR3 is 14 amino acids. Germline V lookup: CDR1 SEHNR, CDR2 FQNEAQ (reference sequence). Trimming took off 1 base at V and 0 bases at J, with 6 bases between the two ends. DNA of the CDR3: TGTGCCAGCAGCTTAGGAGGAGTGAACACTGAAGCTTTCTTT. It yields the protein CASSLGGVNTEAFF.

The V call is TRBV2, the J call TRBJ1-2, with D maybe TRBD1 (6 bases). CDR1 and CDR2 (germline): SNHLY, FYNNEI. Trimming cost V 1 base and J 2 bases, with 14 bases left between them. The CDR3 is made up of 16 amino acids. The CDR3, as DNA: TGTGCCAGCAGTGAAGGACTCACAGGGAGAAACTATGGCTACACCTTC. The encoded protein is CASSEGLTGRNYGYTF. Using reference TRBV2 and TRBJ1-2 for the parts outside the CDR3, the full variable domain is EPEVTQTPSHQVTQMGQEVILRCVPISNHLYFYWYRQILGQKVEFLVSFYNNEISEKSEIFDDQFSVERPDGSNFTLKIRSTKLEDSAMYFCASSEGLTGRNYGYTFGSGTRLTVV.

CDR3 sequence (DNA): TGTGCCAGCAGCTTAGATTTGGGCTACGCGAACACTGAAGCTTTCTTT. Translated, it gives CASSLDLGYANTEAFF. The J gene is TRBJ1-1, the V gene TRBV11-2; D gene uncertain. The CDR3 runs 16 residues. V lost 0 bases, J lost 1 base, and 12 bases lay in between. Germline lookup yields CDR1 SGHAT and CDR2 FQNNGV. The variable domain in full, completed from reference TRBV11-2 and TRBJ1-1, reads EAGVAQSPRYKIIEKRQSVAFWCNPISGHATLYWYQQILGQGPKLLIQFQNNGVVDDSQLPKDRFSAERLKGVDSTLKIQPAKLEDSAVYLCASSLDLGYANTEAFFGQGTRLTVV.

The rearrangement joins TRBV14 to TRBJ1-4; D call uncertain. The CDR3 extends over 13 amino acids. V was trimmed by 1 base and J by 10 bases, leaving 10 bases between them. Per germline, CDR1 SGHDN and CDR2 FVKESK. CDR3 in DNA: TGTGCCAGCAGCCAAGCCGAGTTCGGAAAACTGTTTTTT. It specifies CASSQAEFGKLFF.

The chain joins TRBV5-7 to TRBJ2-6; D unclear. TRBV5-7 is an ORF, with its function uncertain. The CDR3 is 16 amino acids. V lost 7 bases and J 5 bases, leaving 19 bases between the germline ends. Written as DNA, the CDR3 is TGTGCCAGCTTGCATTGCGTACAAAGTCGGGCCAACGTCCTGACTTTC. It codes for CASLHCVQSRANVLTF.

This clone has just one count. The chain employs TRBV7-6 and TRBJ2-7, with D possibly called TRBD1 or TRBD2 (5 bases each). This CDR3 has 13 residues. CDR1 and CDR2 (germline): SGHVS, FNYEAQ. Trimming stripped 5 bases from V and 6 bases from J, with 14 bases between. Written as DNA, the CDR3 is TGTGCCAGCAGCCCTCCCGGGGCATTCGAGCAGTACTTC. It translates to CASSPPGAFEQYF.

This chain joins TRBV7-5 and TRBJ1-1. TRBV7-5 is labeled a pseudogene. The CDR3 is made up of 14 amino acids. This CDR3 reads CASSLGGVNTEAFF. In nucleotides, the CDR3 is TGTGCCAGCAGCTTAGGAGGAGTGAACACTGAAGCTTTCTTT.

The V call is TRBV9, the J call TRBJ2-1; D uncertain. This CDR3 contains 13 residues. Germline lookup yields CDR1 SGDLS and CDR2 YYNGEE. V gave up 3 bases and J gave up 0 bases, with 4 bases separating them. The DNA of the CDR3 is TGTGCCAGCAGCGGTGCCTCCTACAATGAGCAGTTCTTC. It encodes CASSGASYNEQFF. The full variable domain, in which reference TRBV9 and TRBJ2-1 provide the parts outside the CDR3, is DSGVTQTPKHLITATGQRVTLRCSPRSGDLSVYWYQQSLDQGLQFLIQYYNGEERAKGNILERFSAQQFPDLHSELNLSSLELGDSALYFCASSGASYNEQFFGPGTRLTVL.

The V and J genes are TRBV28 and TRBJ1-1, with unresolved D. The V end lost 4 bases, the J end lost 5 bases, and 11 bases lay between the germline ends. The CDR3 totals 13 residues. Germline V gives CDR1 MDHEN, CDR2 SYDVKM. CDR3 coding DNA: TGTGCCAGCAGTTCCTTTCCGGGGACTGAAGCTTTCTTT. The encoded protein is CASSSFPGTEAFF.

CDR3 in DNA: TGTGCCACCAAACCCCCGACCGAGCCCCAGCATTTT. Protein sequence: CATKPPTEPQHF. V gene TRBV27 combines with J gene TRBJ1-5; D remains unclear. The CDR3 consists of 12 residues. Germline CDR1 and CDR2: MNHEY and SMNVEV (reference sequence). The V end lost 10 bases, the J end lost 8 bases, and 15 bases lay between the germline ends.

The chain joins TRBV11-2 to TRBJ2-2; D gene uncertain. Trimming removed 6 bases at V and 1 base at J, with 12 bases between. Germline V gene sequence: CDR1 SGHAT, CDR2 FQNNGV. There are 15 residues in the CDR3. The chain's CDR3 is CASSHIRENTGELFF. CDR3 sequence (DNA): TGTGCCAGCAGTCATATAAGGGAGAACACCGGGGAGCTGTTTTTT.

The chain carries TRBV4-3 and TRBJ2-1; D gene ambiguous. Germline-derived CDR1 and CDR2 are LGHNA and YSLEER. V was clipped by 0 bases and J by 9 bases, with 12 bases between them. CDR3 length: 14 amino acids. CDR3 in amino acids: CASSQEWALGEQFF. The CDR3 DNA sequence: TGCGCCAGCAGCCAAGAGTGGGCCTTGGGTGAGCAGTTCTTC.

The chain recombines TRBV5-6 with TRBJ2-7, with no clear D. This CDR3 region has 15 residues. V was trimmed by 2 bases and J by 5 bases, leaving 17 bases between them. In germline, CDR1 is SGHDT, CDR2 YYEEEE. The CDR3 coding sequence is TGTGCCAGCAGCTTAGGACGGTCCTCTCTCGACGAGCAGTACTTC. Translated, it gives CASSLGRSSLDEQYF.

The chain links TRBV27 to TRBJ2-3; 8 bases are shared with TRBD1. Looked up from germline, CDR1 is MNHEY and CDR2 is SMNVEV (reference sequence). This CDR3 region has 18 residues. With V trimmed by 0 bases and J by 2 bases, 10 bases remained unmatched. CDR3 residues: CASSLSQGADGHTDTQYF. In DNA form, the CDR3 reads TGTGCCAGCAGTTTATCCCAGGGGGCGGATGGTCACACAGATACGCAGTATTTT.

This chain links TRBV15 with TRBJ1-6; 7 nucleotides line up with TRBD1. CDR1 is LNHNV and CDR2 is YYDKDF in the germline V gene (reference sequence). The CDR3 is 15 amino acids. J was trimmed by 7 bases and V by 1 base; bases with no gene match: 4. This CDR3 is CATSRGQGRNSPLHF. CDR3 DNA: TGTGCCACCAGCAGAGGACAGGGTCGGAATTCACCCCTCCACTTT. The full variable domain, its missing parts supplied by reference TRBV15 and TRBJ1-6, is DAMVIQNPRYQVTQFGKPVTLSCSQTLNHNVMYWYQQKSSQAPKLLFHYYDKDFNNEADTPDNFQSRRPNTSFCFLDIRSPGLGDTAMYLCATSRGQGRNSPLHFGNGTRLTVT.

This sequence joins TRBV7-9 and TRBJ2-7, with TRBD2 identical over 9 bases. Germline CDR1 and CDR2: SEHNR and FQNEAQ (reference sequence). The CDR3 is made up of 14 amino acids. Trimming removed 5 bases from V and 7 bases from J; junction bases left unmatched: 9. CDR3: CASSQSGLAKEQYF. In nucleotides, the CDR3 is TGTGCCAGCAGCCAAAGCGGACTAGCGAAAGAGCAGTACTTC. The full variable domain, in which reference TRBV7-9 and TRBJ2-7 provide the parts outside the CDR3, is DTGVSQNPRHKITKRGQNVTFRCDPISEHNRLYWYRQTLGQGPEFLTYFQNEAQLEKSRLLSDRFSAERPKGSFSTLEIQRTEQGDSAMYLCASSQSGLAKEQYFGPGTRLTVT.

The J gene is TRBJ2-7, the V gene TRBV15, with 7 bases aligning to TRBD1. CDR3 length equals 14 residues. With 5 bases clipped from V and 1 base from J, the junction kept 5 bases outside the gene matches. Germline V gene sequence: CDR1 LNHNV, CDR2 YYDKDF (reference sequence). The CDR3 reads CATSARDRSYEQYF. As DNA, the CDR3 is TGTGCCACCAGCGCCCGGGACAGATCCTACGAGCAGTACTTC. The full variable domain, with the rest looked up from reference TRBV15 and TRBJ2-7, is DAMVIQNPRYQVTQFGKPVTLSCSQTLNHNVMYWYQQKSSQAPKLLFHYYDKDFNNEADTPDNFQSRRPNTSFCFLDIRSPGLGDTAMYLCATSARDRSYEQYFGPGTRLTVT.